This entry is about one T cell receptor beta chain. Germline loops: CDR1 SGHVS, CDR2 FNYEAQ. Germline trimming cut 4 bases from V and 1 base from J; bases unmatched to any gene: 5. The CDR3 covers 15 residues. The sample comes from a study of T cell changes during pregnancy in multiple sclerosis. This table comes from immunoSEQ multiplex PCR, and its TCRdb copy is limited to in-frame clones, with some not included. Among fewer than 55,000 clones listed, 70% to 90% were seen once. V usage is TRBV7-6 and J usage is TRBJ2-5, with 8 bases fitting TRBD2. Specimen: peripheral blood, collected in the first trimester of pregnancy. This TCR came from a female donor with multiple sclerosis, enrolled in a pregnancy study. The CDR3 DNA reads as TGTGCCAGCAGCTCCTATAGCGGGGCCCAAGAGACCCAGTACTTC. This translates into CASSSYSGAQETQYF.